This T cell receptor (beta chain) came from a study of long-term antiretroviral therapy in people with HIV (dated by TCRdb to the early 2020s). Study-wide context: The earliest samples were collected approximately a decade before the 2015 WHO recommendation for immediate ART, a period when ART was typically delayed until CD4 counts fell. Whether ART initiation and durable HIV suppression were associated with changes in peripheral blood TRB repertoire composition and diversity was tested in a retrospective serial study. A total of roughly 200 cryopreserved PBMC samples came from 25 to 30 adults with confirmed HIV infection and were collected serially over a mean of roughly six years (range 1-12). About a third of the roughly 30 participants with HIV were female. No cross-contamination during QIAcube processing was seen in test extractions of a monoclonal T-cell line run alongside around 30 polyclonal samples.

Participants were included only if at least one PBMC sample before ART initiation and at least two post-ART samples were available. Treatment was received in the United States of America by all participants with HIV. Before DNA extraction, cryopreserved samples of about 0.9-11 million PBMC were thawed and then washed. At the time of the earliest PBMC sample for each participant with HIV, ages ranged from about 20 to 54 years. Each participant contributed PBMC samples from 1-4 timepoints before ART initiation and 2-8 timepoints after ART initiation, with a median of 7 samples. Serial HIV viral load, CD4+ T-cell count, ART history and demographic data were obtained for every participant. Genomic DNA was extracted from unsorted PBMC with a Qiagen kit on a QIAcube, processed in batches of 12 samples. In the case of this clone: Its recognized antigen is unknown. No base quality values were provided; no much bigger clone lies one nucleotide off.

V lost 1 base and J lost 2 bases; the stretch between them is 5 bases long. The CDR3 measures 13 amino acids from cysteine to phenylalanine. Just CDR3 DNA is preserved here, 39 bases in frame from base 1. Taken from the germline V gene, the CDR1 and CDR2 loops are LGHNT and FRNRAP. Points the paper makes about the study in general: Because PBMC availability was limited, only the TCR beta chain was sequenced, with no alpha chain pairing. Unsorted PBMC were profiled instead of sorted CD4+ and CD8+ T cells because pre-ART samples had limited cell numbers. Expanded TRB clones identified before ART initiation dominated the repertoire across all time points, though the dominance fluctuated and decreased in many PLHIV after ART. Starting ART was linked to a significant rise in TRB diversity, yet even with long-term ART the diversity remained significantly lower than in transplant donor controls. Inferences about post-ART repertoire changes were limited because no data were available on ART adherence, viral resistance or therapy changes. CDR3 length ranges in HIV repertoires were narrower than in controls, and network structure suggested an antigen-experienced repertoire with only a slight naive shift after ART. The samples span the years 2004 to 2017, and the ART regimens used at that time may not be as effective as current regimens.

The immunoSEQ hsTCRB v3.0 assay was used at survey level resolution for TRB variable region sequencing. A depth of roughly 40,000-55,000 T-cell genomes per sample was targeted for TRB sequencing. An Illumina MiSeq with a v3 150-cycle kit was used to sequence the pooled TRB libraries. The study's processing was this. Repertoire analysis was run in R within a reproducible Nextflow workflow that covered QC, data transformation and analysis. LymphoSeq2, an R package for exploring AIRR-Seq data, was used to implement custom analyses. Several samples that yielded fewer than 5000 total TRB sequences were excluded, so that around 190 HIV repertoires were analyzed. Among the roughly 200 retained HIV repertoires, 59 were collected before ART initiation and 120 to 140 were collected after ART initiation. Repertoires were downsampled to 5000 TRB nucleotide sequences, and summary statistics were averaged over 100 downsampling iterations. Only TRB sequences with CDR3 regions of at least seven amino acids were retained for analysis. A Shannon entropy-derived clonality score and the Gini coefficient were used to measure diversity. In the repertoire networks, any two of the top 5000 CDR3 amino acid sequences were linked whenever the two sequences differed by an edit distance of one. GLIPH2 predicted antigen specificity groups and MHC restriction for TRB CDR3 amino acid sequences. Known CMV, EBV, HIV or tissue antigen associations were flagged by matching CDR3 amino acid sequences against VDJdb and McPAS-TCR. Pre-ART, post-ART and control groups were compared with Wilcoxon signed-rank tests and Holm-Bonferroni correction. TCRdb took this table from immuneACCESS and kept in-frame rearrangements with V and J called. Such tables lack part of the clones; where checked against another copy, unresolved V genes explain under half of the gap, and the rest is unexplained. D and trimming come from the DNA, and the V and J calls and clone size come from that table. The sample data list some 36,000 clones, and 80% to 90% of these were observed just once. The ten biggest clones cover around 4.6% of the sample.

The sample consisted of unsorted PBMCs, taken just under 2.9 years before starting antiretroviral therapy. Here the chain combines TRBV12-5 and TRBJ1-1, with no D gene named confidently. The TCR originated in a woman in her twenties or thirties with HIV. In nucleotide form, the sequence is TGTGCTAGTGGTTTGGGACAAAACACTGAAGCTTTCTTT. Its translation reads: CASGLGQNTEAFF.